The entry that follows covers one T cell receptor beta chain sequence. Its target is not known. Use of 60 Vbeta and 13 Jbeta primers characterized the PCR. TCRdb's copy holds only in-frame clones and misses some; the assay was immunoSEQ multiplex PCR. The sample includes about 260,000 clones, roughly 86% seen only once; the top ten take 2% to 2.5%. The sample is drawn from a study of cytomegalovirus exposure and HLA in healthy donors. Overall study results and limits: The number of N-insertions in an Asian-associated ancestry cluster was reportedly below the roughly 620-donor mean in a later analysis. Sequencing artifact likely explains a cluster of highly shared sequence variants.

This receptor was identified in a woman aged 40-49 years in good health and CMV-seropositive. The sequenced sample was PBMCs.

The DNA of the CDR3 is TGTGCCAGCAGCCGCGCGGGGACTAGTTTTTCCTACGAGCAGTACTTC. Translating gives CASSRAGTSFSYEQYF. This sequence joins TRBV7-9 and TRBJ2-7, with 8 bases that match TRBD2. V lost 5 bases to trimming and J lost 1 base; unmatched junction nucleotides: 10. This CDR3 spans 16 amino acids. Germline-derived CDR1 and CDR2 are SEHNR and FQNEAQ (reference sequence).